These 26 T cell receptor beta chains were all obtained from the same sample, sequenced in a study of Ad26.COV2.S vaccination and SARS-CoV-2 variants. Sample treatment: about 20 received Ad26.COV2.S at low or high dose, single or two shots; five or six received placebo; per-sample allocation not given. Sampling occurred on day 63 after the first vaccine or placebo injection. Assay used: immunoSEQ multiplex PCR; TCRdb lists only in-frame clones, some missing. The sample includes a few hundred thousand clones, 83% of them seen just once. The starting material was peripheral blood, obtained in a trial of Ad26.COV2.S vaccine versus placebo. These receptors all stem from a person aged 18-60 years who received the Ad26.COV2.S COVID-19 vaccine or a placebo.

V is TRBV7-2 and J is TRBJ1-5, with 7 bases identical to TRBD1. The CDR3 has 13 residues. Trimming cost V 5 bases and J 11 bases; bases outside gene matches: 9. Germline CDR1 and CDR2: SGHTA and FQGNSA. CDR3 loop: CASSTQGSVTQHF. The DNA for the CDR3 is TGTGCCAGCAGCACACAGGGGTCAGTAACCCAGCATTTT.

The J gene is TRBJ2-7, the V gene TRBV5-1; TRBD1 might be the D (5 bases). V lost 0 bases to trimming and J lost 2 bases, with 12 bases between them. The CDR3 totals 15 residues. Per germline, CDR1 SGHRS and CDR2 YFSETQ. CDR3 bases: TGCGCCAGCAGCTTGGAACAGGCCCCTACCTACGAGCAGTACTTC. Translating it yields CASSLEQAPTYEQYF.

The chain couples TRBV6-4 to TRBJ1-1, with D possibly matching TRBD1 (5 bases). The CDR3 loop spans 13 amino acids. The germline CDR1 and CDR2 sequences are MRHNA and SNTAGT. V was pared by 6 bases and J by 0 bases, with 8 bases between. CDR3 in DNA: TGTGCCAGCAGGGGGACCTTGAACACTGAAGCTTTCTTT. It encodes CASRGTLNTEAFF.

The V gene is TRBV5-1, the J gene TRBJ2-1; D possibly corresponds to TRBD2 (6 bases). The CDR3 runs 16 residues. The germline CDR1 and CDR2 sequences are SGHRS and YFSETQ. Trimming left V 3 bases short and J 3 bases short, with 16 bases between. The CDR3 DNA follows: TGCGCCAGCAGCTATGCTCGGGGGTTCTACTACAATGAGCAGTTCTTC. Amino acids: CASSYARGFYYNEQFF. Complete variable domain (other parts from reference TRBV5-1 and TRBJ2-1): KAGVTQTPRYLIKTRGQQVTLSCSPISGHRSVSWYQQTPGQGLQFLFEYFSETQRNKGNFPGRFSGRQFSNSRSEMNVSTLELGDSALYLCASSYARGFYYNEQFFGPGTRLTVL.

The rearrangement joins TRBV6-5 to TRBJ1-1; no reliable D call. The CDR3 sequence is 14 residues long. Germline V CDR1 and CDR2: MNHEY, SVGAGI. Trimming removed 2 bases at V and 7 bases at J, with 14 bases between. The CDR3 loop reads CASSYVGITNEAFF. The CDR3 DNA follows: TGTGCCAGCAGTTACGTGGGCATCACCAATGAAGCTTTCTTT.

This clone is a singleton in its sample. The chain carries TRBV9 and TRBJ2-3; D is uncertain. V was pared by 0 bases and J by 4 bases, with 12 bases between. The length of the CDR3 is 15 residues. In germline, CDR1 is SGDLS, CDR2 YYNGEE. CDR3 bases: TGTGCCAGCAGCGTAGTTGGGGAACCGGCAGATACGCAGTATTTT. Encoded protein: CASSVVGEPADTQYF. The entire variable domain, with the rest obtained from reference TRBV9 and TRBJ2-3, is as follows: DSGVTQTPKHLITATGQRVTLRCSPRSGDLSVYWYQQSLDQGLQFLIQYYNGEERAKGNILERFSAQQFPDLHSELNLSSLELGDSALYFCASSVVGEPADTQYFGPGTRLTVL.

The chain uses TRBV5-4 and TRBJ2-1, with TRBD2 matching over 11 bases. V gave up 4 bases and J gave up 8 bases; unmatched junction bases: 8. The germline gives CDR1 SGHNT, CDR2 YYREEE (reference sequence). The CDR3 totals 15 residues. CDR3 coding DNA: TGTGCCAGCAGCGCCACTAGCGGGGGAAGGGATGAGCAGTTCTTC. Translated, it gives CASSATSGGRDEQFF.

V gene TRBV19 combines with J gene TRBJ2-3; a weak D match, TRBD2 (6 bases). Between the trimmed V and J ends, which lost 3 bases and 1 base, there was a span of 11 bases. This CDR3 is built from 15 residues. Per germline, CDR1 LNHDA and CDR2 SQIVND (reference sequence). The CDR3 loop is CASSILGGGTDTQYF. CDR3 coding DNA: TGTGCCAGTAGTATTCTAGGAGGGGGCACAGATACGCAGTATTTT.

This chain joins TRBV27 and TRBJ2-3; either TRBD1 or TRBD2 may fit D (6 bases each). V was clipped by 6 bases and J by 5 bases, with 18 bases between them. Germline V gives CDR1 MNHEY, CDR2 SMNVEV (reference sequence). The CDR3 is made up of 15 amino acids. Here the CDR3 reads CASSPQWGAGDTQYF. CDR3 in DNA: TGTGCCAGCAGCCCTCAGTGGGGGGCTGGAGATACGCAGTATTTT.

This chain links TRBV2 with TRBJ2-2, with D unresolved. V was cut by 7 bases and J by 6 bases, with 9 bases left in between. The CDR3 is made up of 12 amino acids. In germline, CDR1 is SNHLY, CDR2 FYNNEI. The CDR3 DNA sequence: TGTGCCAGCACGTGGTTAGCCGGGGAGCTGTTTTTT. Amino acids: CASTWLAGELFF.

V usage is TRBV4-1 and J usage is TRBJ1-6; D may be TRBD1 (5 bases). CDR1 MGHRA and CDR2 YSYEKL come from the germline V gene. CDR3 length: 14 amino acids. V was trimmed by 4 bases and J by 10 bases, leaving 14 bases between them. CDR3 DNA sequence: TGCGCCAGCAGCCTGGGGCCTTTAGGATCACCCCTCCACTTT. Translating it yields CASSLGPLGSPLHF.

The chain links TRBV11-1 to TRBJ2-3; 7 positions match TRBD2. V was pared by 3 bases and J by 4 bases, with 7 bases of the junction left unmatched. The CDR3 length is 15 residues. Per the germline V gene, CDR1 is SGHAT and CDR2 is FQDESV (reference sequence). CDR3 sequence: CASSFRGRSADTQYF. The CDR3 DNA reads TGTGCCAGCAGCTTTCGCGGGAGAAGCGCAGATACGCAGTATTTT.

This clone was picked up one time. The rearrangement links TRBV6-5 to TRBJ2-7, with TRBD1 identical over 9 bases. With 6 bases clipped from V and 5 bases from J, the junction kept 5 bases outside the gene matches. Germline CDR1 reads MNHEY; CDR2 reads SVGAGI. The CDR3 runs to 13 residues. This CDR3 reads CASRGDRVNEQYF. The CDR3 nucleotides read TGTGCCAGCAGAGGGGACAGGGTCAACGAGCAGTACTTC.

The J gene is TRBJ2-3, the V gene TRBV10-1, with D possibly being TRBD1 or TRBD2 (5 bases each). Trimming shortened V by 2 bases and J by 3 bases, and 15 bases separated the two germline ends. Germline loops: CDR1 WNHNN, CDR2 SYGVQD (reference sequence). The CDR3 sequence is 16 residues long. CDR3 loop: CASSEARGAATDTQYF. Here the CDR3 DNA reads TGCGCCAGCAGTGAGGCGAGGGGAGCGGCAACAGATACGCAGTATTTT.

This chain connects TRBV2 to TRBJ1-5; unclear D gene. V was clipped by 6 bases and J by 1 base, with 4 bases between them. Germline V gene data show CDR1 as SNHLY and CDR2 as FYNNEI. The CDR3 loop spans 12 amino acids. Here the CDR3 reads CASRVSNQPQHF. Here the CDR3 DNA reads TGTGCCAGCAGAGTCAGCAATCAGCCCCAGCATTTT.

The chain couples TRBV29-1 to TRBJ1-1; 7 bases fit TRBD1. This CDR3 is 12 amino acids long. After removal of 7 bases from V and 5 bases from J, the junction contained 7 bases not matched to a gene. Per the germline V gene, CDR1 is SQVTM and CDR2 is ANQGSEA. The DNA of the CDR3 is TGCAGCGACAGGGGAGTAGGGACTGAAGCTTTCTTT. Translated, it gives CSDRGVGTEAFF.

V gene TRBV7-8 combines with J gene TRBJ2-5; D is ambiguous. The length of the CDR3 is 14 residues. Trimming pared 4 bases from V and 4 bases from J, leaving 13 bases between. Per the germline V gene, CDR1 is SGHVS and CDR2 is FQNEAQ. CDR3 protein: CASSSERIGETQYF. The CDR3 DNA reads TGTGCCAGCAGCTCGGAGAGAATAGGAGAGACCCAGTACTTC.

J is TRBJ2-2 and V is TRBV11-2; no firm D call. Trimming removed 2 bases at V and 1 base at J, with 2 bases between. In germline, CDR1 is SGHAT, CDR2 FQNNGV. The length of the CDR3 is 13 residues. The CDR3 DNA reads TGTGCCAGCAGCTTACAGAACACCGGGGAGCTGTTTTTT. It is translated as CASSLQNTGELFF.

DNA for the CDR3: TGTGCCATCAGCGACAGGGGTTTAACAGGGGGCTACACCTTC. Its translation: CAISDRGLTGGYTF. This rearrangement joins TRBV10-3 to TRBJ1-2; 8 nucleotides line up with TRBD1. V was clipped by 6 bases and J by 8 bases; unmatched bases: 11. This CDR3 comprises 14 residues. From germline, CDR1 is ENHRY and CDR2 SYGVKD.

A note on this clone: An end of the junction differs from the germline gene, which may be a read error. The J gene is TRBJ2-5, the V gene TRBV12-5; possible D gene TRBD1, 5 bases. Germline V gene sequence: CDR1 LGHNT, CDR2 FRNRAP. The CDR3 runs to 15 residues. As DNA, the CDR3 is TGTGCTAGTGCTCCCCTGACAGTTCCAAGAGAGCCCCAGTACTTC. It specifies CASAPLTVPREPQYF.

J is TRBJ2-7 and V is TRBV29-1, with a tentative D call TRBD2 (6 bases). CDR1 is SQVTM and CDR2 is ANQGSEA in the germline V gene. The CDR3 has 14 amino acids. V lost 3 bases and J 2 bases, leaving 14 bases between the germline ends. In nucleotides, the CDR3 is TGCAGCGTTGATCGGGTTGGCGGGGCCTACGAGCAGTACTTC. The encoded protein is CSVDRVGGAYEQYF.

There are a few counts of this clone. The V gene is TRBV7-2, the J gene TRBJ2-1, with 8 bases identical to TRBD1. Germline loops: CDR1 SGHTA, CDR2 FQGNSA. CDR3 size: 14 residues. J gave up 9 bases and V 5 bases, and 9 bases lay outside the gene matches. The CDR3 sequence is CASSALTGVSEQFF. CDR3 nucleotide sequence: TGTGCCAGCAGCGCCCTGACAGGGGTCTCTGAGCAGTTCTTC.

This clone appeared a single time. V and J are TRBV10-3 and TRBJ1-2, with 10 bases lining up with TRBD1. Germline V CDR1 and CDR2: ENHRY, SYGVKD. The CDR3 runs to 14 residues. The J segment lost 2 bases and the V segment lost 4 bases, leaving 1 base of the junction unmatched. Written as DNA, the CDR3 is TGTGCCATCAGTGGGACAGGGGGGAACTATGGCTACACCTTC. This translates into CAISGTGGNYGYTF.

The chain links TRBV6-5 to TRBJ2-7; 8 bases fit TRBD2. Germline values: CDR1 MNHEY, CDR2 SVGAGI. This CDR3 region has 13 residues. V lost 4 bases and J lost 2; bases outside the gene matches: 1. CDR3 coding DNA: TGTGCCAGCAGTTTTAGCGGGGCCTACGAGCAGTACTTC. Protein: CASSFSGAYEQYF.

The rearrangement joins TRBV19 to TRBJ2-1; 10 nucleotides line up with TRBD2. The germline gives CDR1 LNHDA, CDR2 SQIVND (reference sequence). The CDR3 is 16 residues long. With V trimmed by 3 bases and J by 4 bases, 6 bases remained unmatched. As DNA, the CDR3 is TGTGCCAGTAGTATCTTAGCGGGAGGTGCGTACAATGAGCAGTTCTTC. It specifies CASSILAGGAYNEQFF.

The rearrangement links TRBV30 to TRBJ1-1; D remains unclear. With 1 base removed from V and 11 bases from J, the gap between germline ends came to 8 bases. Germline V gene data show CDR1 as GTSNPN and CDR2 as SVGIG (reference sequence). The CDR3 has 10 residues. The CDR3 spells CAWSGATAFF. The CDR3 region has the DNA TGTGCCTGGAGTGGGGCGACGGCTTTCTTT. The entire variable domain, with the rest obtained from reference TRBV30 and TRBJ1-1, is as follows: SQTIHQWPATLVQPVGSPLSLECTVEGTSNPNLYWYRQAAGRGLQLLFYSVGIGQISSEVPQNLSASRPQDRQFILSSKKLLLSDSGFYLCAWSGATAFFGQGTRLTVV.